The present entry profiles one TCR beta chain with its context. The target antigen is unknown. This sample stems from a study of T cell repertoires in cytomegalovirus infection. Study-wide context: Public TCR beta signature analysis indicated the presence of both CMV infection and matching HLA type.

Findings and caveats of the study: Dominating the ex vivo response were TCR beta clonotypes that were CMV-specific and HLA-C-restricted.

Using its own MiXCR run on the reads, TCRdb lists one record per CDR3 protein. The sample holds about 230,000 distinct CDR3 sequences, roughly 20% seen once. Germline lookup yields CDR1 SEHNR and CDR2 FQNEAQ (reference sequence). The CDR3 runs 15 residues. V lost 7 bases and J 0 bases, leaving 14 bases between the germline ends. V gene TRBV7-9 combines with J gene TRBJ2-3; the D gene is possibly TRBD2 (6 bases). This receptor was taken from a human donor in good health (CMV status not recorded). Some clones in this sample may be carry-over from other donors' samples. What was sequenced was CD8+ T cells from PBMCs. CDR3 DNA sequence: TGTGCCAGCACCGAGAGCGGGTCCAGCACAGATACGCAGTATTTT. It is translated as CASTESGSSTDTQYF.